This record looks at one T cell receptor beta chain sequence and its context. The sample originates from a study of CD8+CD57+ T cells in acquired aplastic anemia. Germline V CDR1 and CDR2: ENHRY, SYGVKD. CDR3 length: 16 amino acids. V shed 4 bases and J 1 base; nucleotides not matched to a gene: 6. All sequencing subjects had displayed CD8+CD57+ cell expansion on flow cytometry. Patients had undergone no therapy by the time their blood was sampled. Template material for TCR beta VDJ and CDR3 profiling consisted of genomic DNA. TCRdb re-analysed the reads in MiXCR, keeping a single row per CDR3 protein. The sample has roughly 150,000 distinct CDR3 sequences, about half seen once; the top ten hold 2.5% to 4%.

This clonotype originated in a human donor with aplastic anemia. The rearrangement links TRBV10-3 to TRBJ2-3; TRBD2 aligns across 9 bases. Sequencing was done on a sample of sorted CD4+, CD8+, or CD8+CD57+ T cells (not recorded which) from PBMCs. CDR3 sequence reads: CAISGGGASRTDTQYF. The CDR3 DNA reads as TGTGCCATCAGTGGCGGGGGGGCTAGCCGCACAGATACGCAGTATTTT.